A single sample gave rise to the 13 T cell receptor beta chains below, sequenced in a study of blood T cell repertoires in COVID-19. Data came from immunoSEQ multiplex PCR; TCRdb stores just in-frame clones and leaves some out. Here the sample spans about 430,000 clones, over 75% being singletons. Sequenced sample: PBMCs or T cells enriched from blood (not recorded which). These receptors were taken from a woman younger than 45 with acute COVID-19.

DNA of the CDR3: TGTGCCATCAGCGGGACAGGGGACCAGCCCCAGCATTTT. Translated, it gives CAISGTGDQPQHF. The genes are TRBV10-3 and TRBJ1-5; 10 nucleotides align to TRBD1. Germline trimming cut 6 bases from V and 7 bases from J; bases unmatched to any gene: 3. Germline V gives CDR1 ENHRY, CDR2 SYGVKD. The CDR3 is 13 residues long.

The V gene is TRBV5-8, the J gene TRBJ1-1; 11 positions agree with TRBD1. This CDR3 has 16 residues. J was trimmed by 4 bases and V by 4 bases; bases with no gene match: 9. The germline V gene has CDR1 SGHTS and CDR2 YDEGEE. The CDR3 nucleotides are TGTGCCAGCAGCCCTGGGGACAGGGGGTTTACCACTGAAGCTTTCTTT. Its protein product is CASSPGDRGFTTEAFF.

CDR3 loop: CASSTGHLGGNTIYF. The CDR3 coding sequence is TGTGCCAGTAGCACAGGGCATCTGGGTGGAAACACCATATATTTT. The chain couples TRBV19 to TRBJ1-3, with D possibly matching TRBD1 (6 bases). Between the trimmed V and J ends, which lost 6 bases and 3 bases, there was a span of 15 bases. The germline V gene encodes CDR1 LNHDA and CDR2 SQIVND (reference sequence). The CDR3 runs 15 residues.

The rearrangement links TRBV7-9 to TRBJ2-4; TRBD1 is a possible D gene (7 bases). Trimming left V 0 bases short and J 7 bases short, with 13 bases between. The CDR3 length is 15 residues. Germline CDR1 is SEHNR and CDR2 is FQNEAQ (reference sequence). The CDR3 DNA is TGTGCCAGCAGCTTAGCTTTAGCAGGGGGGAACATTCAGTACTTC. It translates to CASSLALAGGNIQYF.

The rearrangement links TRBV6-5 to TRBJ1-1, with 9 bases that match TRBD1. CDR1 is MNHEY, CDR2 SVGAGI, per germline. V dropped 6 bases and J dropped 6; count of bases not matched to a gene: 11. The CDR3 has 15 amino acids. In DNA form, the CDR3 reads TGTGCCAGCAGGAACACAGGGGGCAAGGGAGCTGAAGCTTTCTTT. Translated: CASRNTGGKGAEAFF.

As DNA, the CDR3 is TGTGCCAGCTCACCTTCCTCAAATCCGACAGGGGGTGGAAACACCATATATTTT. It specifies CASSPSSNPTGGGNTIYF. The chain recombines TRBV18 with TRBJ1-3, with 9 nucleotides matching TRBD1. Trimming at V came to 3 bases and at J to 3 bases, leaving 12 bases not matched to a gene. Per the germline V gene, CDR1 is KGHSH and CDR2 is LQKENI. The CDR3 totals 18 residues.

This chain connects TRBV6-4 to TRBJ2-3; 11 bases line up with TRBD2. Trimming cost V 8 bases and J 1 base; bases outside gene matches: 5. This CDR3 is 15 amino acids long. In germline, CDR1 is MRHNA, CDR2 SNTAGT. CDR3 sequence (DNA): TGTGCCAGCTCGAAACTAGCGGGGGGCACAGATACGCAGTATTTT. Its translation is CASSKLAGGTDTQYF.

This CDR3 is CASSWGQSPESYTF. The CDR3 DNA is TGTGCCAGCAGCTGGGGACAGTCCCCTGAGAGCTACACCTTC. The V gene is TRBV13, the J gene TRBJ1-2, with 7 bases aligning to TRBD1. J gave up 9 bases and V 4 bases, and 11 bases lay outside the gene matches. From germline, CDR1 is PRHDT and CDR2 FYEKMQ (reference sequence). This CDR3 region has 14 residues. The full variable domain, with the rest looked up from reference TRBV13 and TRBJ1-2, is AAGVIQSPRHLIKEKRETATLKCYPIPRHDTVYWYQQGPGQDPQFLISFYEKMQSDKGSIPDRFSAQQFSDYHSELNMSSLELGDSALYFCASSWGQSPESYTFGSGTRLTVV.

This clone came up a few times. This same CDR3 is encoded by further DNA sequences in the sample. V usage is TRBV24-1 and J usage is TRBJ1-1; TRBD1 might be the D (5 bases). Trimming pared 7 bases from V and 0 bases from J, leaving 8 bases between. Germline V gives CDR1 KGHDR, CDR2 SFDVKD. This CDR3 has 13 amino acids. The CDR3 sequence: CATRGLLNTEAFF. CDR3 sequence (DNA): TGTGCCACCAGGGGACTTCTGAACACTGAAGCTTTCTTT.

V usage is TRBV10-2 and J usage is TRBJ1-5, with TRBD1 as a possible D gene (5 bases). This CDR3 has 14 amino acids. The V end lost 1 base, the J end lost 7 bases, and 11 bases lay between the germline ends. Per germline, CDR1 WSHSY and CDR2 SAAADI. The CDR3 is CASSEWAGNQPQHF. For the CDR3, the DNA is TGCGCCAGCAGTGAGTGGGCAGGGAACCAGCCCCAGCATTTT.

J is TRBJ2-3 and V is TRBV7-9; D is unclear. V lost 5 bases to trimming and J lost 2 bases, with 14 bases between them. Germline V gene sequence: CDR1 SEHNR, CDR2 FQNEAQ (reference sequence). The CDR3 extends over 15 amino acids. This chain's CDR3 is CASSPGRQATDTQYF. CDR3 DNA sequence: TGTGCCAGCAGCCCCGGTAGACAAGCCACAGATACGCAGTATTTT.

The chain combines TRBV3-1 (or the pseudogene TRBV3-2) with TRBJ1-4; 9 bases map to TRBD1. Germline V CDR1 and CDR2: LGHDT, YNNKEL (reference sequence). The CDR3 runs to 16 residues. V was pared by 1 base and J by 10 bases, with 10 bases of the junction left unmatched. For the CDR3, the DNA is TGTGCCAGCAGCCAAGCCGGGACAGGGTACCGGAGAAAACTGTTTTTT. Its protein is CASSQAGTGYRRKLFF.

The chain employs TRBV2 and TRBJ1-3; 8 nucleotides line up with TRBD1. V shed 7 bases and J 2 bases; nucleotides not matched to a gene: 7. Per germline, CDR1 SNHLY and CDR2 FYNNEI. The CDR3 is 15 amino acids. CDR3 protein: CASTRTGGTGNTIYF. As DNA, the CDR3 is TGTGCCAGCACCAGAACAGGGGGGACTGGAAACACCATATATTTT.